The T cell receptor beta chain under discussion was sequenced for a study of T cells in Graves' hyperthyroidism and ophthalmopathy. Enrolled ophthalmopathy patients presented with a Clinical Activity Score of at least 3, a NOSPECS grade of at least 4, and disease duration under 3 months. Whole-study findings and limits: In the analysis, a 13 V-J model separated ophthalmopathy from stable hyperthyroidism.

Amplification yielded TCR beta CDR3 regions, with RNA transcripts as the source. RT-PCR in the first round (using the HTBI primer set) targeted the TCR CDR3. TCRdb reprocessed the multiplex PCR reads with MiXCR, giving one entry per CDR3 protein. The repertoire consists of 500,000 to 600,000 distinct CDR3 sequences, with about 20% occurring once and the leading ten covering around 50%. Germline V CDR1 and CDR2: GTSNPN, SVGIG (reference sequence). There are 14 residues in the CDR3. V shed 5 bases and J 3 bases; nucleotides not matched to a gene: 8. This clonotype turned up a few times. Its target is not known.

The genes are TRBV30 and TRBJ2-3; 7 bases are a match to TRBD1. Sample: blood. The sequence came from a man aged 40-49 years with Graves' ophthalmopathy. The DNA for the CDR3 is TGTGCCTGGCAACAGGGGTTGCCGACAGATACGCAGTATTTT. Amino acids: CAWQQGLPTDTQYF.